This TCR beta chain was observed in a study of PD-1 blockade in classical Hodgkin lymphoma. Each of the patients experienced relapse following autologous stem cell transplantation, and their brentuximab vedotin exposure differed. Complete response, partial response or progressive disease were the best responses. The CDR3 length is 15 residues. CDR1 LGHNA and CDR2 YSLEER come from the germline V gene. Between the trimmed V and J ends, which lost 0 bases and 2 bases, there was a span of 10 bases. Assay used: immunoSEQ multiplex PCR; TCRdb lists only in-frame clones, some missing. There are under 20,000 clones in the sample; about four fifths occur only once, and 18% lies in the top ten. As for this clone: What it binds is unknown.

The study, taken as a whole, reports: TCR diversity rose significantly by C4D1 in CD4+ but not CD8+ cells.

J is TRBJ1-1 and V is TRBV4-3; D perhaps matches TRBD1 (6 bases). The receptor was isolated from a human donor with classical Hodgkin lymphoma. The source was peripheral blood mononuclear cells (PBMCs), collected before the second cycle of nivolumab. As DNA, the CDR3 is TGCGCCAGCAGCCAAGAACACAGGGTAAACACTGAAGCTTTCTTT. The encoded protein is CASSQEHRVNTEAFF.